This T cell receptor (beta chain) appears in the sequencing data of a study of shared clonotypes between healthy human individuals. The wider study: Each donor contributed plates that comprised three CD4 naive, three CD4 memory, two CD8 naive and one CD8 memory.

This clone appeared a single time. Other DNA sequences from this sample encode an identical CDR3 as well. The study ran the assay at deep level. Each replicate PCR on the sorted subsets used roughly 200 ng DNA (approximately 33,000 T cell genomes). The data were produced by immunoSEQ multiplex PCR, yet TCRdb's version contains in-frame clones alone and is incomplete. The sample lists under 650,000 clones; about 96% were seen once. Trimming left V 0 bases short and J 3 bases short, with 3 bases between. The CDR3 runs 13 residues. In germline, CDR1 is SGHRS, CDR2 YFSETQ. Sample: naive CD4+ T cells sorted from blood. Subset reported: CD45RA+ positively selected. This sequence was found in a young woman in good health. The chain carries TRBV5-1 and TRBJ2-2; D ambiguous. The DNA of the CDR3 is TGCGCCAGCAGCTTGGCCGACACCGGGGAGCTGTTTTTT. It yields the protein CASSLADTGELFF.